A single sample gave rise to the 6 T cell receptor beta chains below, sequenced in a study of T cell changes during pregnancy in multiple sclerosis. Measured with immunoSEQ multiplex PCR; TCRdb has only the in-frame clones, and not every one. This table has some 89,000 clones, about 94% appearing once. Source: peripheral blood, taken in the third trimester of pregnancy. The origin of the receptors is a female donor with multiple sclerosis, enrolled in a pregnancy study.

Of note for this clone: In the same sample, other DNA sequences code for this CDR3. CDR3 sequence reads: CASSVDGVTDTQYF. CDR3 sequence (DNA): TGTGCCAGCAGCGTTGACGGGGTAACAGATACGCAGTATTTT. The genes are TRBV9 and TRBJ2-3; TRBD2 might be the D (5 bases). The germline CDR1 and CDR2 sequences are SGDLS and YYNGEE. CDR3 length: 14 amino acids. Trimming removed 2 bases from V and 3 bases from J, with 10 bases in between. Full variable domain (missing parts from reference TRBV9 and TRBJ2-3): DSGVTQTPKHLITATGQRVTLRCSPRSGDLSVYWYQQSLDQGLQFLIQYYNGEERAKGNILERFSAQQFPDLHSELNLSSLELGDSALYFCASSVDGVTDTQYFGPGTRLTVL.

About this clone: This specimen includes other DNA sequences encoding the same CDR3. The chain carries TRBV13 and TRBJ2-3, with D maybe TRBD2 (6 bases). Germline V gene sequence: CDR1 PRHDT, CDR2 FYEKMQ (reference sequence). CDR3 length equals 13 residues. The germline V and J ends were trimmed by 0 bases and 5 bases, with 6 bases remaining between them. CDR3 DNA: TGTGCCAGCAGCTTAGGGCGGGGAGATACGCAGTATTTT. It encodes CASSLGRGDTQYF.

The CDR3 reads CASSYRRDQETQYF. Here the CDR3 DNA reads TGTGCCAGCAGTTACAGGCGGGACCAAGAGACCCAGTACTTC. V gene TRBV6-5 combines with J gene TRBJ2-5; D might be TRBD2 (5 bases). The V end lost 2 bases, the J end lost 0 bases, and 7 bases lay between the germline ends. Germline lookup yields CDR1 MNHEY and CDR2 SVGAGI. The CDR3 contains 14 residues.

CDR3 loop: CASRRRSGELFF. DNA for the CDR3: TGTGCCAGCAGACGGAGATCCGGGGAGCTGTTTTTT. The chain couples TRBV7-6 to TRBJ2-2; D is undetermined. V was cut by 6 bases and J by 6 bases, with 8 bases left in between. Per the germline V gene, CDR1 is SGHVS and CDR2 is FNYEAQ. The CDR3 contains 12 residues.

CDR3 in DNA: TGTGCCAGCAGCTTAGTAAAAGGGGGGGGCGCGAAGTTAGTCGGGGAGCTGTTTTTT. It yields the protein CASSLVKGGGAKLVGELFF. The rearrangement joins TRBV11-2 to TRBJ2-2; D perhaps matches TRBD2 (7 bases). V lost 1 base to trimming and J lost 7 bases, with 25 bases between them. In germline, CDR1 is SGHAT, CDR2 FQNNGV. The CDR3 has 19 residues.

V is TRBV7-6 and J is TRBJ1-3, with D hard to call. CDR3 length: 17 amino acids. V lost 4 bases and J 1 base, leaving 17 bases between the germline ends. Per germline, CDR1 SGHVS and CDR2 FNYEAQ. The CDR3 region is CASSSSAHFRSGNTIYF. CDR3 DNA sequence: TGTGCCAGCAGCTCCAGCGCCCACTTCCGATCTGGAAACACCATATATTTT.